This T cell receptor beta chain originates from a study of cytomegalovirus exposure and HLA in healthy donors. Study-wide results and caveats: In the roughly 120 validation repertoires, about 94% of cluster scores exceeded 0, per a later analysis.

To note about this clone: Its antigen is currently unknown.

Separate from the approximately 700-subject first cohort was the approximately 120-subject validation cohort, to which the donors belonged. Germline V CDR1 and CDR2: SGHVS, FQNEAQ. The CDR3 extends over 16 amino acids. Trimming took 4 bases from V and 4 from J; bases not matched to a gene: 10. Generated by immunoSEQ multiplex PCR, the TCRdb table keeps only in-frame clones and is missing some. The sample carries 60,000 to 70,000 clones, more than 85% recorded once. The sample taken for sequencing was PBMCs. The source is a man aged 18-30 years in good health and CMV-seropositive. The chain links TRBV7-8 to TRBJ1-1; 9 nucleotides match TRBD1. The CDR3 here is CASSSVPGTGITEAFF. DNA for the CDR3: TGTGCCAGCAGCTCGGTTCCGGGGACAGGGATCACTGAAGCTTTCTTT.